The 13 T cell receptor beta chains reported below all come from one sample, sequenced in a study of OX40 agonist ivuxolimab in advanced cancers. The assay was immunoSEQ multiplex PCR, and TCRdb's table has in-frame clones only and misses some. The table includes tens of thousands of clones, 70% to 90% detected once. Sequenced material: CD4+ or CD8+ T cells sorted from blood, taken in a trial of the OX40 agonist ivuxolimab. The receptor set was obtained from an adult with an advanced solid tumor such as melanoma, head and neck, liver or kidney cancer.

This sequence joins TRBV28 and TRBJ1-3, with 8 bases that match TRBD1. CDR1 is MDHEN, CDR2 SYDVKM, per germline. The CDR3 runs 14 residues. J lost 3 bases, V lost 6 bases, and 4 bases had no gene match. The DNA of the CDR3 is TGTGCCAGCAGCCTCAGGGGGCTTGGAAACACCATATATTTT. Its translation is CASSLRGLGNTIYF.

The V and J genes are TRBV6-5 and TRBJ1-2; D gene ambiguous. Germline loops: CDR1 MNHEY, CDR2 SVGAGI. There are 14 residues in the CDR3. The V and J ends lost 6 bases and 0 bases respectively, with 11 bases between them. This CDR3 is CASRMQQANYGYTF. The DNA of the CDR3 is TGTGCCAGCAGAATGCAGCAAGCTAACTATGGCTACACCTTC.

Concerning this clone itself: Mismatch with germline at one junction end may stem from a read error. The gene calls are TRBV5-4 and TRBJ2-2, with no clear D. The CDR3 extends over 14 amino acids. CDR1 is SGHNT, CDR2 YYREEE, per germline (reference sequence). The CDR3 DNA reads as TGTGCCAGCAGCTTGGGGGCGAATACCGGGGAGCTGTTTTTT. Amino acid sequence: CASSLGANTGELFF.

The chain couples TRBV9 to TRBJ2-7; the D is unclear. V was shortened by 3 bases and J by 7 bases, with 14 bases between the two germline ends. The CDR3 contains 13 residues. CDR1 is SGDLS and CDR2 is YYNGEE in the germline V gene. The DNA for the CDR3 is TGTGCCAGCAGCGCCCCGAGAATGGGGGAGCAGTACTTC. It specifies CASSAPRMGEQYF.

The chain has TRBV10-2 and TRBJ2-7; TRBD2 matches 9 bases. CDR1 WSHSY and CDR2 SAAADI come from the germline V gene. Trimming took 5 bases from V and 5 from J; bases not matched to a gene: 7. The CDR3 is 14 residues long. CDR3 in DNA: TGCGCCAGCAGTCCAAGCGGGAGGCACCACGAGCAGTACTTC. Residues: CASSPSGRHHEQYF.

The genes are TRBV6-1 and TRBJ1-6, with 8 bases fitting TRBD1. Germline CDR1 reads MNHNS; CDR2 reads SASEGT. Trimming took 8 bases from V and 5 from J; bases not matched to a gene: 2. The CDR3 is 13 residues long. The CDR3 reads CASEGQDNSPLHF. The CDR3 nucleotides are TGTGCCAGCGAGGGACAGGATAATTCACCCCTCCACTTT.

The chain carries TRBV5-1 and TRBJ2-1, with TRBD2 identical over 10 bases. The CDR3 extends over 19 amino acids. Germline CDR1 reads SGHRS; CDR2 reads YFSETQ. Germline trimming cut 1 base from V and 8 bases from J; bases unmatched to any gene: 18. Here the CDR3 DNA reads TGCGCCAGCAGCTTGCGGGCCCCCGGGGCTAGCGGGAGTAGCTATGAGCAGTTCTTC. Translation: CASSLRAPGASGSSYEQFF.

The chain recombines TRBV27 with TRBJ1-5, with D unresolved. Trimming pared 0 bases from V and 5 bases from J, leaving 5 bases between. The CDR3 totals 13 residues. CDR1 is MNHEY and CDR2 is SMNVEV in the germline V gene (reference sequence). The CDR3 here is CASSLSRHQPQHF. In DNA form, the CDR3 reads TGTGCCAGCAGTTTATCTCGACATCAGCCCCAGCATTTT.

This sequence joins TRBV2 and TRBJ2-2; D is possibly TRBD1 or TRBD2 (5 bases each). Trimming cost V 11 bases and J 5 bases, with 18 bases left between them. CDR3 length equals 14 residues. Germline V lookup: CDR1 SNHLY, CDR2 FYNNEI. This CDR3 is CAGSRERGTGELFF. CDR3 DNA sequence: TGTGCCGGTAGTAGGGAGAGGGGAACCGGGGAGCTGTTTTTT.

This sequence joins TRBV11-2 and TRBJ1-2, with D possibly being TRBD1 (6 bases). This CDR3 has 13 amino acids. Deletions cut 4 bases from V and 4 bases from J, with 10 bases between. Germline loops: CDR1 SGHAT, CDR2 FQNNGV. In DNA form, the CDR3 reads TGTGCCAGCAGCTCAGACAGGCTCTATGGCTACACCTTC. It specifies CASSSDRLYGYTF.

The V and J genes are TRBV7-6 and TRBJ1-1; D call uncertain. Deletions cut 5 bases from V and 1 base from J, with 14 bases between. The germline V gene encodes CDR1 SGHVS and CDR2 FNYEAQ. The length of the CDR3 is 15 residues. The CDR3 reads CASSPLAVANTEAFF. CDR3 in DNA: TGTGCCAGCAGCCCTTTGGCCGTTGCGAACACTGAAGCTTTCTTT. Full variable domain (rest looked up from reference TRBV7-6 and TRBJ1-1): GAGVSQSPRYKVTKRGQDVALRCDPISGHVSLYWYRQALGQGPEFLTYFNYEAQQDKSGLPNDRFSAERPEGSISTLTIQRTEQRDSAMYRCASSPLAVANTEAFFGQGTRLTVV.

DNA of the CDR3: TGTGCCAGCAGCGTGGGCCCCTTATCTGGAAACACCATATATTTT. It encodes CASSVGPLSGNTIYF. The rearrangement links TRBV9 to TRBJ1-3; D gene uncertain. Germline V gives CDR1 SGDLS, CDR2 YYNGEE. The CDR3 loop spans 15 amino acids. V lost 2 bases and J 1 base, leaving 10 bases between the germline ends.

The chain employs TRBV5-1 and TRBJ2-5; possibly TRBD2 for D (7 bases). Trimming removed 0 bases at V and 4 bases at J, with 16 bases between. CDR3 length: 16 residues. The V gene's germline CDR1 is SGHRS and CDR2 YFSETQ. The CDR3 coding sequence is TGCGCCAGCAGCTTGGGAAGTCCGGGGGGCGGAGAGACCCAGTACTTC. Protein: CASSLGSPGGGETQYF. The full variable domain, completed using reference TRBV5-1 and TRBJ2-5, is KAGVTQTPRYLIKTRGQQVTLSCSPISGHRSVSWYQQTPGQGLQFLFEYFSETQRNKGNFPGRFSGRQFSNSRSEMNVSTLELGDSALYLCASSLGSPGGGETQYFGPGTRLLVL.